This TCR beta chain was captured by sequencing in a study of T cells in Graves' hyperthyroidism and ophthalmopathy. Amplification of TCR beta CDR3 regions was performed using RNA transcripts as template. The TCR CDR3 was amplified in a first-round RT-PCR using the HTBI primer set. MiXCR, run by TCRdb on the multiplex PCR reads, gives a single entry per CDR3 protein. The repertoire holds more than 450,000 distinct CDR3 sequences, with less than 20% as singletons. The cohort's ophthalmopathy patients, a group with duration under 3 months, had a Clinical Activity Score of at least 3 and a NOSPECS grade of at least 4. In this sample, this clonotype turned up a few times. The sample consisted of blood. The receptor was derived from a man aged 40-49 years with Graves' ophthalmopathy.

Here the CDR3 reads CAISEVWTSVRTGPTDTQYF. CDR3 nucleotides: TGTGCCATCAGTGAAGTTTGGACTAGCGTGCGCACGGGGCCCACAGATACGCAGTATTTT. The chain uses TRBV10-3 and TRBJ2-3; 9 positions match TRBD2. The J segment lost 2 bases and the V segment lost 3 bases, leaving 18 bases of the junction unmatched. Per germline, CDR1 ENHRY and CDR2 SYGVKD. The CDR3 has 20 amino acids.